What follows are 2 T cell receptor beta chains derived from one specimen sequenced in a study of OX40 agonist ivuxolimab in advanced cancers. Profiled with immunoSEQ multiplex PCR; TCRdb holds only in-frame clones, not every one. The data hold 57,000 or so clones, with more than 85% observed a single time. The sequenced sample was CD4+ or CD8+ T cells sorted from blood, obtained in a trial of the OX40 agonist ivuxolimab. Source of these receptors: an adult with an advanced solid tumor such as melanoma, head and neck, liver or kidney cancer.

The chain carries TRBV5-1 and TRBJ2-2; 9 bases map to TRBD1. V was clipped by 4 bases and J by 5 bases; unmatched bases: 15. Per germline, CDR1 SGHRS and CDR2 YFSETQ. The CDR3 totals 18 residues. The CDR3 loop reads CASSRQNPTGGGTGELFF. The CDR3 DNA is TGCGCCAGCAGCCGGCAGAATCCGACAGGGGGAGGTACCGGGGAGCTGTTTTTT.

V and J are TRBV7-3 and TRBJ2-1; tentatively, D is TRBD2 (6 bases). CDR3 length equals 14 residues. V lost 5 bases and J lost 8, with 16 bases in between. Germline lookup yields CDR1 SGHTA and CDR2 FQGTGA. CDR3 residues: CASSPQAGSDEQFF. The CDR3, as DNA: TGTGCCAGCAGCCCCCAAGCGGGTTCTGATGAGCAGTTCTTC. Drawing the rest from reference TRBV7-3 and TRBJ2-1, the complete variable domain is GAGVSQTPSNKVTEKGKYVELRCDPISGHTALYWYRQSLGQGPEFLIYFQGTGAADDSGLPNDRFFAVRPEGSVSTLKIQRTERGDSAVYLCASSPQAGSDEQFFGPGTRLTVL.